The clone carrying this T cell receptor beta chain appeared a single time. This sample was taken from a study of technical replicates of blood from several donors. This CDR3 has 16 amino acids. CDR1 and CDR2 (germline): SGHDT, YYEEEE. J was trimmed by 5 bases and V by 1 base; bases with no gene match: 7. Repertoires were generated with immunoSEQ multiplex PCR, while TCRdb's copy carries only in-frame clones and drops some. Here the sample spans more than 55,000 clones, roughly 92% being singletons. This chain connects TRBV5-6 to TRBJ2-1, with 9 bases lining up with TRBD2. The receptor comes from a human donor in good health. Some clones in this sample may be carry-over from other donors' samples. The sample comprised PBMCs. The CDR3 reads CASSLTGLARHNEQFF. CDR3 coding DNA: TGTGCCAGCAGCTTGACAGGACTAGCGCGGCACAATGAGCAGTTCTTC.